This note documents a single TCR beta chain sequence. This specimen belongs to a study of blood T cell repertoires in COVID-19. Study-level information: T cells, B-cell-depleted T cells, or PBMCs provided the cDNA or gDNA that served as material.

Study processing details: Nucleated cell number was recorded as an estimate derived from reference gene primer amplification. Method: immunoSEQ multiplex PCR; TCRdb's copy keeps in-frame clones and lacks some. That table is the source of V, J and clone size, and D and trimming were worked out from the DNA. Among about 46,000 clones listed, 70% to 90% were seen once. The CDR3 covers 16 residues. J gave up 7 bases and V 5 bases, and 12 bases lay outside the gene matches. Germline V CDR1 and CDR2: MDHEN, SYDVKM. The sample consisted of peripheral blood. The source is a human donor in a cohort sampled during active COVID-19. The donor label of this sample is uncertain. This chain links TRBV28 with TRBJ2-1, with 9 bases aligning to TRBD1. DNA for the CDR3: TGTGCCAGCAGTGGCCGGGGACAGGGATCCGGGAATGAGCAGTTCTTC. Translation: CASSGRGQGSGNEQFF.